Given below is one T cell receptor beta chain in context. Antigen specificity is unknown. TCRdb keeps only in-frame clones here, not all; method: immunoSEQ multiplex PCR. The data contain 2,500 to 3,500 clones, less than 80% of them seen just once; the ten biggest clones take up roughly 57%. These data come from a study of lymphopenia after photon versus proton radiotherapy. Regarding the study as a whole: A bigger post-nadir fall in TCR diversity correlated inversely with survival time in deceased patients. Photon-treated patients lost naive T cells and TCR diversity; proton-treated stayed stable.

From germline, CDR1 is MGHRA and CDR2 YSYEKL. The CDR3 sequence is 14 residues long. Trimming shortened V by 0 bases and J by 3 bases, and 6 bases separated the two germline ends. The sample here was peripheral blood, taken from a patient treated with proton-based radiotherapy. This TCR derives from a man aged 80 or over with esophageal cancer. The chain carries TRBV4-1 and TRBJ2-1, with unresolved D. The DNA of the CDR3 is TGCGCCAGCAGCCAAGATACCCACTACAATGAGCAGTTCTTC. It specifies CASSQDTHYNEQFF.